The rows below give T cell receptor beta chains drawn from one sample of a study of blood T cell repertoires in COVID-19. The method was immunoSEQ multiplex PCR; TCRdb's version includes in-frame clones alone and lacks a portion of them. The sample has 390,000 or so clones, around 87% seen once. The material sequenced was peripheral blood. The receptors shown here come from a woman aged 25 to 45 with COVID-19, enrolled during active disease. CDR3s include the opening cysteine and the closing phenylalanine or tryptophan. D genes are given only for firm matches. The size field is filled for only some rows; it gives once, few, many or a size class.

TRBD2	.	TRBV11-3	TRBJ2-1	CASSLRLADSYNEQFF	TGTGCCAGCAGCCTCAGACTAGCGGACTCCTACAATGAGCAGTTCTTC
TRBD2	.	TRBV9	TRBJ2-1	CASSVTSGRLNNEQFF	TGTGCCAGCAGCGTAACTAGCGGGAGATTAAACAATGAGCAGTTCTTC
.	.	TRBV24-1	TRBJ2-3	CATAGTSTDTQYF	TGTGCCACCGCGGGGACTAGCACAGATACGCAGTATTTT
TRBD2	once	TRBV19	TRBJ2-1	CASSTLASGSDEQFF	TGTGCCAGTAGTACCCTGGCTAGCGGTAGCGATGAGCAGTTCTTC
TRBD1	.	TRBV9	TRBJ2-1	CASSTMGQVYNEQFF	TGTGCCAGCAGCACAATGGGACAGGTATACAATGAGCAGTTCTTC
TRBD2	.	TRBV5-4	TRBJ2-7	CASSLGLAGVLYEQYF	TGTGCCAGCAGCCTCGGACTAGCGGGAGTTTTATACGAGCAGTACTTC
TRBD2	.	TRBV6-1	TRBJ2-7	CASSEVGTSNYEQYF	TGTGCCAGCAGTGAAGTAGGGACTAGTAACTACGAGCAGTACTTC
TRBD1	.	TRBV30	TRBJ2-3	CAWRQGPSTDTQYF	TGTGCCTGGAGACAGGGGCCTAGCACAGATACGCAGTATTTT
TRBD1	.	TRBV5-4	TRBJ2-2	CASSQPGQITTGELFF	TGTGCCAGCAGCCAGCCGGGACAGATCACCACCGGGGAGCTGTTTTTT
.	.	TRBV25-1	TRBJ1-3	CASSGRGFHSGNTIYF	TGTGCCAGCAGTGGACGAGGCTTCCACTCTGGAAACACCATATATTTT
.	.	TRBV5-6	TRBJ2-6	CASSFRRSGANVLTF	TGTGCCAGCAGCTTTAGGAGGTCTGGGGCCAACGTCCTGACTTTC
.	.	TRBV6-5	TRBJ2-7	CASSLGTDSYEQYF	TGTGCCAGCAGTTTGGGGACTGACTCCTACGAGCAGTACTTC
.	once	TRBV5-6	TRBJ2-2	CASSLLNTGELFF	TGTGCCAGCAGCTTGCTAAACACCGGGGAGCTGTTTTTT
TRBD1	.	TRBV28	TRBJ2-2	CASSLDGTGNTGELFF	TGTGCCAGCAGTTTGGATGGGACAGGAAATACCGGGGAGCTGTTTTTT
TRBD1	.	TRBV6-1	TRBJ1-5	CASSEASRTGVYQPQHF	TGTGCCAGCAGTGAAGCTTCCCGGACAGGGGTTTATCAGCCCCAGCATTTT
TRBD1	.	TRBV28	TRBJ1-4	CASSPPTGGEKLFF	TGTGCCAGCAGTCCTCCGACAGGGGGGGAAAAACTGTTTTTT
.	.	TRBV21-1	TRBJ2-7	CASSHSCEQYF	TGTGCCAGCAGCCATAGTTGCGAGCAGTACTTC
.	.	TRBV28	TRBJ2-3	CASSLPADTQYF	TGTGCCAGCAGTTTACCCGCAGATACGCAGTATTTT
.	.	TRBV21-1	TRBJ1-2	CASSRDRGFSYGYTF	TGTGCCAGCAGCCGGGACAGGGGATTCAGCTATGGCTACACCTTC
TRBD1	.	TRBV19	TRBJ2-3	CASRRATGATDTQYF	TGTGCCAGTAGGAGGGCGACAGGGGCGACAGATACGCAGTATTTT
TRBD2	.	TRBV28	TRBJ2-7	CASSDLLAGVGYEQYF	TGTGCCAGCAGCGATCTCCTAGCGGGAGTTGGTTACGAGCAGTACTTC
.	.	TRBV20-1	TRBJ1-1	CSASKSRNTEAFF	TGCAGTGCTAGTAAGTCTAGGAACACTGAAGCTTTCTTT
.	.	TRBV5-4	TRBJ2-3	CASSSRLGTDTQYF	TGTGCCAGCAGCTCGCGTCTGGGCACAGATACGCAGTATTTT
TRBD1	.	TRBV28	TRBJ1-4	CAGGQGAVEKLFF	TGTGCCGGGGGACAGGGGGCTGTAGAAAAACTGTTTTTT
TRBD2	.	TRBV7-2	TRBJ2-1	CASSPTSGSYNEQFF	TGTGCCAGCAGCCCGACTAGCGGGAGTTACAATGAGCAGTTCTTC
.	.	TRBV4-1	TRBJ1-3	CASSQGSARSGNTIYF	TGCGCCAGCAGCCAAGGAAGCGCCCGCTCTGGAAACACCATATATTTT
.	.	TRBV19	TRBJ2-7	CASSIGGRGEQYF	TGTGCCAGTAGTATCGGGGGTCGGGGCGAGCAGTACTTC
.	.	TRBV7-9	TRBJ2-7	CASRTSGLVDYEQYF	TGTGCCAGCAGGACCTCGGGACTGGTAGACTACGAGCAGTACTTC
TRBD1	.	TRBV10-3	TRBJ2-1	CAISETGAIPPEQFF	TGTGCCATCAGTGAGACAGGGGCGATACCCCCCGAGCAGTTCTTC